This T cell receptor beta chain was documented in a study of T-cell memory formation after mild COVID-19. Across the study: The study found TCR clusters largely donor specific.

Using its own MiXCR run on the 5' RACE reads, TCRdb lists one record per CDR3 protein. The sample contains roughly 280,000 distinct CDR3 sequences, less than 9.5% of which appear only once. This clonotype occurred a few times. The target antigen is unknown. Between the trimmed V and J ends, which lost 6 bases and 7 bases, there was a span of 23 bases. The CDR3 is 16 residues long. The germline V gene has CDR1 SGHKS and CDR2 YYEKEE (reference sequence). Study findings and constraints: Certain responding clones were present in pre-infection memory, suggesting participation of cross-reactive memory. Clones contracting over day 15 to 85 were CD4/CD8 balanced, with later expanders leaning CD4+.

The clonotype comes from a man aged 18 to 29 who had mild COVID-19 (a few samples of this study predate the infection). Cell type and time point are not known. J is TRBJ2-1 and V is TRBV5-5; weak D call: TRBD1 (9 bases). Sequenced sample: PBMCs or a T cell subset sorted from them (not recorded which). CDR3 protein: CASIPGGTGLWNEQFF. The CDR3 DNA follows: TGTGCCAGCATCCCGGGAGGGACAGGGCTGTGGAATGAGCAGTTCTTC.